This T cell receptor (beta chain) appears in the sequencing data of a study of metastatic and nonmetastatic thyroid tumors. For the study at large: Repertoire comparisons spanned blood and tumor or nodule tissue from malignant and benign thyroid patients. General study results and limits: The reported finding was significantly higher TCR beta diversity in malignant thyroid tumors relative to benign nodules, in blood and tumor.

Patients were all untreated before their thyroid surgery. The germline gives CDR1 SGHVS, CDR2 FQNEAQ. The CDR3 has 14 residues. Trimming stripped 9 bases from V and 8 bases from J, with 22 bases between. Original data processing: In papillary thyroid cancer, a distant-metastasis classifier was built using CDR3 differences across clinicopathological groups. TCRdb re-called the PCR reads through MiXCR. V and J calls and clone size were set by TCRdb, not the authors. The sample carries about 41,000 clones, 25% to 35% recorded once. Remarks on this clone: Its matching antigen is unknown.

This clonotype originated in a male donor with papillary thyroid cancer or a benign thyroid nodule (not recorded which). Some clones in this sample may be carry-over from other donors' samples. Material: blood. This rearrangement joins TRBV7-8 to TRBJ1-2; D gene uncertain. CDR3 residues: CARSPQWEGWGYTF. As DNA, the CDR3 is TGTGCCAGAAGCCCTCAGTGGGAGGGCTGGGGCTACACCTTC.